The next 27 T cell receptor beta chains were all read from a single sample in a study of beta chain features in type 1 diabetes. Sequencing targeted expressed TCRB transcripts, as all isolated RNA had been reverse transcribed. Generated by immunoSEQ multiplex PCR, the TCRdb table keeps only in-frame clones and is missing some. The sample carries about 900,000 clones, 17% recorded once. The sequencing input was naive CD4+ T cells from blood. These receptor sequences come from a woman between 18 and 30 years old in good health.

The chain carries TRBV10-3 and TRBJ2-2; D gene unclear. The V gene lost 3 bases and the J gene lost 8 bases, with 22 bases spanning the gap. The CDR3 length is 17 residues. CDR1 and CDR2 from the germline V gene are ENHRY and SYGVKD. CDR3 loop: CAISERQPSSPSGELFF. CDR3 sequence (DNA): TGTGCCATCAGTGAACGCCAGCCTTCTAGTCCCAGTGGGGAGCTGTTTTTT.

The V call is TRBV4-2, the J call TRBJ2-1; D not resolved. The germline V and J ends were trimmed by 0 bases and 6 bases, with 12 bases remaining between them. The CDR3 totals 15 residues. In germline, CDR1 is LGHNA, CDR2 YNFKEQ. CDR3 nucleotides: TGTGCCAGCAGCCAAGATCTATTGGGTTCCAATGAGCAGTTCTTC. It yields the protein CASSQDLLGSNEQFF.

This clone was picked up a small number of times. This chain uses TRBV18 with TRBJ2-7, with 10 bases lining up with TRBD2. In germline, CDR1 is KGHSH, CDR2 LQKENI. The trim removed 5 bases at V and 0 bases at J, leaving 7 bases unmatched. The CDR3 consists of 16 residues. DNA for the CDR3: TGTGCCAGCTCAAGGAGGACTAGCGGACTCTCCTACGAGCAGTACTTC. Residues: CASSRRTSGLSYEQYF.

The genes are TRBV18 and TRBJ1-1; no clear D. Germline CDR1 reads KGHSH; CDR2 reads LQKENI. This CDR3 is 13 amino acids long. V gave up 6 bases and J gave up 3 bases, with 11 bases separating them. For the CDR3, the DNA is TGTGCCAGCTCCCCCTGGCGGGACACTGAAGCTTTCTTT. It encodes CASSPWRDTEAFF.

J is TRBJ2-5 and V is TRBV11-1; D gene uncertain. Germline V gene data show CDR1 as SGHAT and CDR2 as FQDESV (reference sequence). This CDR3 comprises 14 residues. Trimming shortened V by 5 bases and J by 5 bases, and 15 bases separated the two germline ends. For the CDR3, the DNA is TGTGCCAGCAGCCTACAAACGGGTAGGGAGACCCAGTACTTC. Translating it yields CASSLQTGRETQYF. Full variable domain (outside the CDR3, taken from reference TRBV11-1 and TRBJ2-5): EAEVAQSPRYKITEKSQAVAFWCDPISGHATLYWYRQILGQGPELLVQFQDESVVDDSQLPKDRFSAERLKGVDSTLKIQPAELGDSAMYLCASSLQTGRETQYFGPGTRLLVL.

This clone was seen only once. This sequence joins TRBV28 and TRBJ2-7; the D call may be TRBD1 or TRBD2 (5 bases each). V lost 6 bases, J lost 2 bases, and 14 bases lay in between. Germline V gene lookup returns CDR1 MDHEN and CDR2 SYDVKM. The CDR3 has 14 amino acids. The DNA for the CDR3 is TGTGCCAGCAGACGGACCGGGGCCGCCTACGAGCAGTACTTC. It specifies CASRRTGAAYEQYF.

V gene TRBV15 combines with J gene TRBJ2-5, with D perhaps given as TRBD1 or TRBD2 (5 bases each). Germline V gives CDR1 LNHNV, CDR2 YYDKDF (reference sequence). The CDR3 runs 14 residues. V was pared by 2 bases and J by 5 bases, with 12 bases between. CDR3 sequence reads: CATSRNRRGETQYF. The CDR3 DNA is TGTGCCACCAGCAGAAACAGGAGAGGGGAGACCCAGTACTTC.

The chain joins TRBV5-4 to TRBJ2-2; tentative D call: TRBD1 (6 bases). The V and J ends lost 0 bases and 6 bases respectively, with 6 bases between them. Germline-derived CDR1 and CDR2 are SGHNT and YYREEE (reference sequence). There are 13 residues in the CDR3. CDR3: CASSLDRAGELFF. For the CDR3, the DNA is TGTGCCAGCAGCTTGGACAGGGCCGGGGAGCTGTTTTTT.

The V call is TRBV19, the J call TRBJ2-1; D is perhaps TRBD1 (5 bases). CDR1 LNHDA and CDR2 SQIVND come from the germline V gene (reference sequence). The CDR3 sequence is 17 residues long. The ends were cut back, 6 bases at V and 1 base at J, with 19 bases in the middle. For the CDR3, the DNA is TGTGCCAGTAGATCATCAGGAGCAGGGCAGTCCTACAATGAGCAGTTCTTC. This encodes CASRSSGAGQSYNEQFF.

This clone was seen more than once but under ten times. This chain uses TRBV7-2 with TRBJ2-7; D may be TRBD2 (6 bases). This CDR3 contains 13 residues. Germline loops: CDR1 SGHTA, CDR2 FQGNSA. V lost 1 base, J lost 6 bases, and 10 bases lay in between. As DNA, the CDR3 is TGTGCCAGCAGCTTAGACGGGAGTCCCGAGCAGTACTTC. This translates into CASSLDGSPEQYF.

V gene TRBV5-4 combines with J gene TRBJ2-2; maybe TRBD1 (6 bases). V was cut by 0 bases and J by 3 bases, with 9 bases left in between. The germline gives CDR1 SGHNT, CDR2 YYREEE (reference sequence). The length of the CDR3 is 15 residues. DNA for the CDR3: TGTGCCAGCAGCTTGGGACAGGCGGACACCGGGGAGCTGTTTTTT. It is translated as CASSLGQADTGELFF.

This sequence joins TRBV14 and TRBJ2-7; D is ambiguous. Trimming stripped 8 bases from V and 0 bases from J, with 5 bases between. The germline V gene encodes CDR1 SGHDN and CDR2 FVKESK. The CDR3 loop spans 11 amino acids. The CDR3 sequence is CASGISYEQYF. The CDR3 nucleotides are TGTGCCAGCGGGATCTCCTACGAGCAGTACTTC.

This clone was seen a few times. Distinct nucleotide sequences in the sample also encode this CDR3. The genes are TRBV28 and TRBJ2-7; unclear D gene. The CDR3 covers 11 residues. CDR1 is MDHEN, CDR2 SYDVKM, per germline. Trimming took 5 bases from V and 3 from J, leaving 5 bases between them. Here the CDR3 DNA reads TGTGCCAGCAGTCGAGGCTACGAGCAGTACTTC. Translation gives CASSRGYEQYF.

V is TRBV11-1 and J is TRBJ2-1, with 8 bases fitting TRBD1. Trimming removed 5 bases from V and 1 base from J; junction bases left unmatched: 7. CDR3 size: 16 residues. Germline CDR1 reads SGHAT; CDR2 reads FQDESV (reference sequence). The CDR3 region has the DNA TGTGCCAGCAGCGCAAGGACAGGGACGTCCTACAATGAGCAGTTCTTC. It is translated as CASSARTGTSYNEQFF.

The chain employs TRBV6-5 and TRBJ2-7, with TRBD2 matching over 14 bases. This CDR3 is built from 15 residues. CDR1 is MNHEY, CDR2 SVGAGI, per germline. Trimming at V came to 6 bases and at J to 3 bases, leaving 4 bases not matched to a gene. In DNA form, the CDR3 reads TGTGCCAGCAGGGAGGGACTAGCGGGAGTCTACGAGCAGTACTTC. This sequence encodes CASREGLAGVYEQYF.

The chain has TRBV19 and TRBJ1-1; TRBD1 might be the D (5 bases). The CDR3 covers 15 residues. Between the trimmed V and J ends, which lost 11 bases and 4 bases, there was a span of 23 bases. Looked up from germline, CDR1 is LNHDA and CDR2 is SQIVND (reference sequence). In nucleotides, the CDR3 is TGTGCCTCCTCCAAAGGGGCAATGTCCGTCACTGAAGCTTTCTTT. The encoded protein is CASSKGAMSVTEAFF.

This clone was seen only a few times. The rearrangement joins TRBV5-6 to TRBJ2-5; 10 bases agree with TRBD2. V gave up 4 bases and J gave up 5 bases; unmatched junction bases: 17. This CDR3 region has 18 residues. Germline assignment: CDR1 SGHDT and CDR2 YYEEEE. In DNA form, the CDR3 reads TGTGCCAGCAGCGAGAGCCCGGTACTAGCGGGACGTGGTGAGACCCAGTACTTC. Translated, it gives CASSESPVLAGRGETQYF.

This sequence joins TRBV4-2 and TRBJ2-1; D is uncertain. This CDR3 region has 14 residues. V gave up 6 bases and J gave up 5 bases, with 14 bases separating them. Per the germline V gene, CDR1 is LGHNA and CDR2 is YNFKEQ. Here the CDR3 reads CASSWEGLHNEQFF. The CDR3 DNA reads TGTGCCAGCAGTTGGGAAGGGCTACACAATGAGCAGTTCTTC.

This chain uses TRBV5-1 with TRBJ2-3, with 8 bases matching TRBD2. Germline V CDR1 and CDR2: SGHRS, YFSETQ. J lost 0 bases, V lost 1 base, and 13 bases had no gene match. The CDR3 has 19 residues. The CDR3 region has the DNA TGCGCCAGCAGCTTGTTTGGCGGGAGGAGGGAGATTAGCACAGATACGCAGTATTTT. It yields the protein CASSLFGGRREISTDTQYF.

CDR3 DNA sequence: TGTGCCAGCAGTTACCGGGAGGGCCGGGTAGATACGCAGTATTTT. Amino acid sequence: CASSYREGRVDTQYF. V gene TRBV9 combines with J gene TRBJ2-3; 8 bases line up with TRBD2. The CDR3 covers 15 residues. Germline CDR1 SGDLS, CDR2 YYNGEE. With V trimmed by 5 bases and J by 5 bases, 10 bases remained unmatched.

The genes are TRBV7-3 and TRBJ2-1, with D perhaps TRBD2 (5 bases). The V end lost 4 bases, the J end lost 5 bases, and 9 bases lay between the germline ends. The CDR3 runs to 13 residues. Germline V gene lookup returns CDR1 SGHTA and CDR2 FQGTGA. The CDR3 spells CASSSGLHNEQFF. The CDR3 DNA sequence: TGTGCCAGCAGCTCTGGACTTCACAATGAGCAGTTCTTC.

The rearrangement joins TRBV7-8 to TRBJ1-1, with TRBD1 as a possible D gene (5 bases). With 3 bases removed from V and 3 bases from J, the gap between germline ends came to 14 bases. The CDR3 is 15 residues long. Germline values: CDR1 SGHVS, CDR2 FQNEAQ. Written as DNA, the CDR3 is TGTGCCAGCAGCTTGGGCGGGGCCTGGGACACTGAAGCTTTCTTT. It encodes CASSLGGAWDTEAFF. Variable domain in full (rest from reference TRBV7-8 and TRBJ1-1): GAGVSQSPRYKVAKRGQDVALRCDPISGHVSLFWYQQALGQGPEFLTYFQNEAQLDKSGLPSDRFFAERPEGSVSTLKIQRTQQEDSAVYLCASSLGGAWDTEAFFGQGTRLTVV.

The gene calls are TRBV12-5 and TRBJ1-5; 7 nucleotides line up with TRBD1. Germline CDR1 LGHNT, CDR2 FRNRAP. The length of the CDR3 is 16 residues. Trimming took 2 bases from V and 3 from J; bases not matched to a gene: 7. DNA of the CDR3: TGTGCTAGTGGTTTGCCCCAGACAGGGAACAATCAGCCCCAGCATTTT. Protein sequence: CASGLPQTGNNQPQHF.

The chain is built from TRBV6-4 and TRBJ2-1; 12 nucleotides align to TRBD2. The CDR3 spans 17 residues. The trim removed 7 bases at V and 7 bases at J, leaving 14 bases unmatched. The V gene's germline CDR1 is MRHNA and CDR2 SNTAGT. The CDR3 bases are TGTGCCAGCAACGGACTAGCGGGAATCGGGGCGTGGAATGAGCAGTTCTTC. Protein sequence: CASNGLAGIGAWNEQFF.

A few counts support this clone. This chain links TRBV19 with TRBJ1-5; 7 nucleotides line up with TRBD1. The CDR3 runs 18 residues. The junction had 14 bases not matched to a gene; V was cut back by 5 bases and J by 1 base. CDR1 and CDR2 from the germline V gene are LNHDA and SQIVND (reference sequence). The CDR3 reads CASSDLGQAKRSNQPQHF. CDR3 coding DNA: TGTGCCAGTAGTGATCTCGGACAGGCCAAACGGAGCAATCAGCCCCAGCATTTT.

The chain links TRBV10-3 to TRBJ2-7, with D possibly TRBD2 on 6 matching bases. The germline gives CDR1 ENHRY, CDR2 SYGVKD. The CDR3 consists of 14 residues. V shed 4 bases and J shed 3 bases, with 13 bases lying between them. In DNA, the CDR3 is TGTGCCATCAGTGTGGGAGGAAAGGGCTACGAGCAGTACTTC. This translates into CAISVGGKGYEQYF.

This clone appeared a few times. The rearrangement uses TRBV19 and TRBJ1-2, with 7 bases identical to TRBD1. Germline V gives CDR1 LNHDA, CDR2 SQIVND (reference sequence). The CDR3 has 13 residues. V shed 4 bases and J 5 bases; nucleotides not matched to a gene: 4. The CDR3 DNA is TGTGCCAGTAGTACAACGACAGGGTATGGCTACACCTTC. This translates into CASSTTTGYGYTF.